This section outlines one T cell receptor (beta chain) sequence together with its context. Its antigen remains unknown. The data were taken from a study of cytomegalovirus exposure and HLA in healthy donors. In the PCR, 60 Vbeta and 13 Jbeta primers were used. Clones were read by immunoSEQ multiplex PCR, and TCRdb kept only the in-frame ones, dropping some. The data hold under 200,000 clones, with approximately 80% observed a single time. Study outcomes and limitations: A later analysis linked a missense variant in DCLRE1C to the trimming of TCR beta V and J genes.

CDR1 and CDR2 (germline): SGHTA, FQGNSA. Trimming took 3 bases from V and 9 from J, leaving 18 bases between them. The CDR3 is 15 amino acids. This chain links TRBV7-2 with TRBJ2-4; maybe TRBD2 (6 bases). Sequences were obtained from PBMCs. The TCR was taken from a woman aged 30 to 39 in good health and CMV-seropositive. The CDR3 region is CASSFGGTQSAIQYF. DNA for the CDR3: TGTGCCAGCAGCTTTGGAGGGACCCAGAGCGCCATTCAGTACTTC.